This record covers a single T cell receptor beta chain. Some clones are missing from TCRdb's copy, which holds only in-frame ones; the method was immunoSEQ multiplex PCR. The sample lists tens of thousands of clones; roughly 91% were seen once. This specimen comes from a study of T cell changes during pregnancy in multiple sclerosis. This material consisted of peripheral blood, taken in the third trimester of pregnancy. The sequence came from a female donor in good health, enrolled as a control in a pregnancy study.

The chain's CDR3 is CASSLDNRGRNTGELFF. CDR3 nucleotide sequence: TGTGCCAGCAGCTTAGATAACAGGGGTAGGAACACCGGGGAGCTGTTTTTT. The chain couples TRBV11-3 to TRBJ2-2, with 7 bases aligning to TRBD1. The V segment lost 0 bases and the J segment 1 base; nucleotides outside the gene matches: 5. Germline V lookup: CDR1 SGHNT, CDR2 YENEEA. There are 17 residues in the CDR3.